One and the same sample provided the 14 T cell receptor beta chains below, sequenced in a study of tumor-infiltrating lymphocytes in localized non-small cell lung cancer. This table comes from immunoSEQ multiplex PCR, and its TCRdb copy is limited to in-frame clones, with some not included. The sample has more than 9,500 clones, about nine tenths seen once. Material: lung tumor tissue. Source of these receptors: a human donor with non-small cell lung cancer.

J is TRBJ1-6 and V is TRBV9; tentative D call: TRBD1 (5 bases). The CDR3 loop spans 15 amino acids. Germline CDR1 reads SGDLS; CDR2 reads YYNGEE. The V end was cut by 0 bases, the J end by 6 bases, with 10 bases between. The CDR3 nucleotides read TGTGCCAGCAGCGTAGAGGGACGGGGTAATTCACCCCTCCACTTT. Its translation: CASSVEGRGNSPLHF.

The genes are TRBV15 and TRBJ1-2; a possible D gene is TRBD1 (5 bases). CDR3 length: 15 residues. Germline V CDR1 and CDR2: LNHNV, YYDKDF (reference sequence). V was trimmed by 8 bases and J by 0 bases, leaving 16 bases between them. CDR3 DNA sequence: TGTGCCACCGCCGGGAGAGGGGCAGCTAACTATGGCTACACCTTC. It translates to CATAGRGAANYGYTF.

J is TRBJ2-5 and V is TRBV5-1; 8 nucleotides align to TRBD1. With V trimmed by 3 bases and J by 4 bases, 2 bases remained unmatched. The germline gives CDR1 SGHRS, CDR2 YFSETQ. This CDR3 region has 13 residues. CDR3 protein: CASSSGGGETQYF. The DNA of the CDR3 is TGCGCCAGCAGCTCAGGGGGCGGAGAGACCCAGTACTTC.

This chain uses TRBV5-4 with TRBJ2-2; 7 nucleotides align to TRBD2. Germline assignment: CDR1 SGHNT and CDR2 YYREEE (reference sequence). V was pared by 3 bases and J by 2 bases, with 7 bases of the junction left unmatched. This CDR3 has 16 amino acids. Here the CDR3 DNA reads TGTGCCAGCAGCTCCCCGAGACTAGCAAACACCGGGGAGCTGTTTTTT. This translates into CASSSPRLANTGELFF.

The chain has TRBV10-2 and TRBJ1-1; a weak D match, TRBD1 (5 bases). This CDR3 region has 14 residues. Trimming shortened V by 4 bases and J by 5 bases, and 14 bases separated the two germline ends. Germline CDR1 and CDR2: WSHSY and SAAADI. CDR3 bases: TGCGCCAGCAGTGCTCAGGGAAAAGGGACTGAAGCTTTCTTT. Protein sequence: CASSAQGKGTEAFF.

J is TRBJ2-7 and V is TRBV5-1, with a possible D match to TRBD2 (6 bases). The CDR3 runs to 14 residues. V dropped 0 bases and J dropped 2 bases, with 9 bases sitting between them. Germline CDR1 SGHRS, CDR2 YFSETQ. In DNA form, the CDR3 reads TGCGCCAGCAGCTTGGTTAGCGGAACCTACGAGCAGTACTTC. This gives the protein CASSLVSGTYEQYF.

V and J are TRBV2 and TRBJ2-3; D gene unclear. Germline loops: CDR1 SNHLY, CDR2 FYNNEI. The ends were cut back, 5 bases at V and 0 bases at J, with 9 bases in the middle. The CDR3 totals 14 residues. This CDR3 is CASSQPASTDTQYF. The CDR3 nucleotides are TGTGCCAGCAGTCAGCCCGCTAGCACAGATACGCAGTATTTT.

CDR3 amino acids: CASSDNRGLSYGYTF. In nucleotides, the CDR3 is TGCGCCAGCAGTGATAACAGGGGGCTCTCATATGGCTACACCTTC. V and J are TRBV10-2 and TRBJ1-2; TRBD1 aligns across 9 bases. Trimming removed 3 bases from V and 5 bases from J; junction bases left unmatched: 7. Germline CDR1 WSHSY, CDR2 SAAADI. CDR3 length: 15 amino acids.

The chain has TRBV9 and TRBJ2-7; D might be TRBD1 (6 bases). Germline assignment: CDR1 SGDLS and CDR2 YYNGEE. V was cut by 1 base and J by 7 bases, with 15 bases left in between. The CDR3 spans 14 residues. This chain's CDR3 is CASSVSNTGREQYF. Here the CDR3 DNA reads TGTGCCAGCAGCGTATCAAATACAGGGAGAGAGCAGTACTTC. Full variable domain (outside the CDR3, taken from reference TRBV9 and TRBJ2-7): DSGVTQTPKHLITATGQRVTLRCSPRSGDLSVYWYQQSLDQGLQFLIQYYNGEERAKGNILERFSAQQFPDLHSELNLSSLELGDSALYFCASSVSNTGREQYFGPGTRLTVT.

J is TRBJ2-5 and V is TRBV30; D uncertain. V lost 2 bases to trimming and J lost 2 bases, with 12 bases between them. In germline, CDR1 is GTSNPN, CDR2 SVGIG (reference sequence). The CDR3 loop spans 14 amino acids. This CDR3 reads CAWSWQALQETQYF. The CDR3 bases are TGTGCCTGGAGTTGGCAGGCCTTACAAGAGACCCAGTACTTC.

This rearrangement joins TRBV28 to TRBJ1-2; no reliable D call. Germline CDR1 reads MDHEN; CDR2 reads SYDVKM. The CDR3 has 13 residues. Trimming shortened V by 3 bases and J by 7 bases, and 12 bases separated the two germline ends. The CDR3 DNA is TGTGCCAGCAGTTTCGGGCAGTCTGGTGGCTACACCTTC. Translated: CASSFGQSGGYTF.

The rearrangement uses TRBV5-1 and TRBJ1-2; weak D call: TRBD1 (6 bases). The V and J ends lost 4 bases and 2 bases respectively, with 15 bases between them. Germline V gene data show CDR1 as SGHRS and CDR2 as YFSETQ. The CDR3 sequence is 15 residues long. The CDR3 DNA follows: TGCGCCAGCAGCGTTAACAGGGAAGGAAACTATGGCTACACCTTC. Translation gives CASSVNREGNYGYTF.

The V call is TRBV27, the J call TRBJ1-2; possible D gene TRBD1, 5 bases. The V end lost 5 bases, the J end lost 3 bases, and 16 bases lay between the germline ends. The germline gives CDR1 MNHEY, CDR2 SMNVEV (reference sequence). The CDR3 has 15 amino acids. CDR3: CASSTTSGTDYGYTF. CDR3 nucleotides: TGTGCCAGCAGTACAACCTCCGGGACGGACTATGGCTACACCTTC.

The table lists this clone with a few counts. This chain links TRBV28 with TRBJ1-1, with D uncertain. Germline CDR1 is MDHEN and CDR2 is SYDVKM. The V end lost 2 bases, the J end lost 1 base, and 11 bases lay between the germline ends. The CDR3 covers 15 residues. CDR3 DNA sequence: TGTGCCAGCAGTTTACCCGTTCCCAGGAACACTGAAGCTTTCTTT. Its translation: CASSLPVPRNTEAFF.